This TCR beta chain was captured in a study of T-cell memory formation after mild COVID-19 (dated by TCRdb to the early 2020s). Broadly, across the study: Most TCR sequence clusters were specific to one of the two donors. T-cell clones expanding and contracting after mild COVID-19 in two donors were tracked by longitudinal TCRalpha and TCRbeta repertoire sequencing. The cohort was made up of two young adult volunteers, one female and one male, who were previously healthy.

V is clipped by 3 bases and J by 4 bases, and the sequence between their germline boundaries is 15 bases long. The CDR3 contains 15 residues, cysteine and phenylalanine counted. Only CDR3 DNA is held: 45 bases, read in frame from base 1. Overall study results and their limits: Contracting CD4+ clones turned up mainly in the CM and EM memory subsets, whereas EMRA was where CD8+ clones were enriched. Balanced CD4/CD8 phenotypes were observed for clones contracting from day 15 to 85, whereas a bias towards CD4+ was observed for a second wave of clones expanding from day 15 to 37. Whether the second-wave clones peaking on day 37 were SARS-CoV-2 specific was not confirmed. Only a couple of mild cases were covered in the study, and larger cohorts including severe cases with pre-infection samples were considered necessary. Some responding clones were found in pre-infection memory, which suggests that pre-existing cross-reactive memory T cells took part in the SARS-CoV-2 response.

The data were produced on an Illumina NovaSeq 6000. cDNA libraries for TCRalpha and TCRbeta were prepared by 5'RACE using constant-segment primers, with sample barcodes and unique molecular identifiers added. RNA was extracted from every sample with Trizol reagent. Amplification of the libraries took two PCR steps, and the second step added a second sample barcode plus Illumina TruSeq adapters. The libraries were sequenced on an Illumina NovaSeq using 2 x 150 bp paired-end reads. Per the authors' processing: The reads were demultiplexed and collapsed into UMI-guided consensus sequences using migec v1.2.7. Using mixcr v2.1.11, the UMI consensuses were aligned to TRA and TRB V and J templates and assembled into clonotypes. A clonotype was counted as expanded or contracted only if both edgeR and NoisET called the change significant, with noise models trained on biological replicates. edgeR calls used a false discovery rate-adjusted p below 0.01 and a log2 fold-change threshold of 1. As an exploratory analysis of dynamics, PCA with hierarchical clustering was applied to max-normalized trajectories of the 1000 most abundant clonotypes. The CD4 or CD8 phenotype of responding clones was assigned using the separately sequenced CD4+ and CD8+ repertoires. The public reads were reprocessed in TCRdb via fastp at Q25 and MiXCR, keeping in-frame beta chains. Rows are combined by CDR3 protein, so each entry shows the most common genes and DNA. It is TCRdb's table, rather than the study itself, that gives the V and J calls and clone size. This sample lists over 120,000 distinct CDR3 sequences; under 25% were detected once. Of the sample, around 2.4% falls within the top ten clones.

On this clonotype: Its antigen remains undetermined. No quality values exist for individual bases; no much larger clone is one base distant.

PBMCs were isolated by Ficoll-Paque density gradient centrifugation. The V and J genes are TRBV12-3 or TRBV12-4 and TRBJ1-2, with a tentative D gene TRBD1 over 5 matching bases. Material: PBMCs or a T cell subset sorted from them (not recorded which). The source of this sequence is an adult woman who had mild COVID-19 (a few samples of this study predate the infection). The sample titles of this study are shuffled in the database, so cell type and time point are left out; the donor was told from shared clones. The CDR3 region: CASSFYGGVGYGYTF. At the DNA level, the sequence is TGTGCCAGCAGTTTTTATGGGGGGGTGGGCTATGGCTACACCTTC.